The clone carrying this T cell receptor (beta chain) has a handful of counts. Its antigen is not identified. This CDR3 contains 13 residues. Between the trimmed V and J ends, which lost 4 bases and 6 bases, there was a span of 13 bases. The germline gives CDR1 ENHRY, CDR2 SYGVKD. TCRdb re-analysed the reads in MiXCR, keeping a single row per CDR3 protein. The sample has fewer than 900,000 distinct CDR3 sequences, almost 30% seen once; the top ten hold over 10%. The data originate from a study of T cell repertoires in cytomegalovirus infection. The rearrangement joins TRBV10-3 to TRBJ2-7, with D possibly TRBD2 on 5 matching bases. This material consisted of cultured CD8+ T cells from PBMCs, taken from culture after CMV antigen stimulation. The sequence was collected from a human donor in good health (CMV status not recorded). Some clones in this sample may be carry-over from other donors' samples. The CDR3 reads CAISVSTEGEQYV. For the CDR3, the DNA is TGTGCCATCAGTGTGTCAACAGAGGGCGAGCAGTACGTC.